This entry is about one T cell receptor beta chain. Its antigen is unidentified. This record comes from a study of T cell repertoires in cytomegalovirus infection. On the study more broadly: Selected CMV epitopes included recently identified HLA-C-restricted ones as well as well-studied HLA-B-restricted ones. General study points: Dominant in the ex vivo response were TCR beta clonotypes restricted by HLA-C and specific for CMV.

One entry per CDR3 protein, called by TCRdb with MiXCR from the reads. The sample shows hundreds of thousands of distinct CDR3 sequences, 30% to 40% of them seen only once. The CDR3 is 15 residues long. Germline CDR1 SGHTA, CDR2 FQGNSA. V lost 5 bases and J lost 3, with 17 bases in between. The input for sequencing was cultured PBMCs, taken from culture after CMV antigen stimulation. The TCR sequence derives from a human donor in good health (CMV status not recorded). Some clones in this sample may be carry-over from other donors' samples. The rearrangement joins TRBV7-2 to TRBJ2-7; TRBD2 might be the D (6 bases). This CDR3 reads CASSTIAATFYEQYF. The CDR3, as DNA: TGTGCCAGCAGCACAATAGCGGCGACTTTCTACGAGCAGTACTTC.